This entry is about one T cell receptor (beta chain). Antigen unknown. Assay: immunoSEQ multiplex PCR; the TCRdb copy retains only in-frame clones and omits some. The top ten clones hold about 20% of a sample with 45,000 to 70,000 clones, around 55% of them seen once. The data belong to a study of cytotoxic CD8 clonotypes in ibrutinib-treated CLL. Overall study findings and caveats: Lymph node repertoires were not studied, and sampling times were unmatched. T-cell clonality at baseline went above that of age-matched healthy donors and rose and fell with circulating CD8+ T-cell counts.

This CDR3 has 14 amino acids. Between the trimmed V and J ends, which lost 9 bases and 0 bases, there was a span of 14 bases. From germline, CDR1 is MNHEY and CDR2 SMNVEV (reference sequence). The receptor's source is a human donor with chronic lymphocytic leukemia. Sample: PBMCs, taken after 24 months of ibrutinib treatment. This chain links TRBV27 with TRBJ2-5; D perhaps matches TRBD2 (6 bases). The CDR3 DNA sequence: TGTGCCAGTGCCGAGTGGGGGGACCAAGAGACCCAGTACTTC. Amino acid sequence: CASAEWGDQETQYF.